The sequence of this T cell receptor (beta chain) was determined in a study of blood T cell repertoires in COVID-19. The overall study: Specimens from acute and convalescent COVID-19 originated in the United States, Italy and Spain.

The repertoire was sequenced with immunoSEQ multiplex PCR; TCRdb's copy has only in-frame clones and lacks some. The table records roughly 570,000 clones, around 90% of them present only once. Recruited during active infection, patients (from Seattle) were subsequently followed longitudinally. Germline V gives CDR1 MNHEY, CDR2 SMNVEV (reference sequence). V was trimmed by 6 bases and J by 3 bases, leaving 12 bases between them. CDR3 length: 13 amino acids. This sequence originates from a woman in her forties or fifties with COVID-19, enrolled during active disease. What was sequenced was peripheral blood. The chain links TRBV27 to TRBJ2-7; D is possibly TRBD1 (6 bases). The CDR3 protein is CASSLDSDYEQYF. CDR3 bases: TGTGCCAGCAGCTTGGACAGTGACTACGAGCAGTACTTC.